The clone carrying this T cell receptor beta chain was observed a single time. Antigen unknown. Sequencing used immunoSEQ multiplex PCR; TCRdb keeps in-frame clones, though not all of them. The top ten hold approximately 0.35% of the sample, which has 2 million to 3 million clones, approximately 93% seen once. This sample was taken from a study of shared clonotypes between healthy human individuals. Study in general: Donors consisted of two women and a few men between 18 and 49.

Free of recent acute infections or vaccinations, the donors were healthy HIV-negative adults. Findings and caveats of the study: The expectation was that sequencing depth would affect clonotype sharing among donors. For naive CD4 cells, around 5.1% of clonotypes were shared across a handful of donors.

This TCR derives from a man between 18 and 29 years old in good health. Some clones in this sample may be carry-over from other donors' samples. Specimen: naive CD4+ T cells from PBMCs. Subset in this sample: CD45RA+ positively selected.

CDR3 amino acids: CASSPRDLSTDTQYF. CDR3 coding DNA: TGCGCCAGCTCCCCCCGGGACCTCAGCACAGATACGCAGTATTTT. This sequence joins TRBV5-1 and TRBJ2-3, with D perhaps matching TRBD1 or TRBD2 (5 bases each). The germline V gene has CDR1 SGHRS and CDR2 YFSETQ. The CDR3 has 15 amino acids. The V end lost 7 bases, the J end lost 0 bases, and 15 bases lay between the germline ends.